Sequencing of this TCR beta chain was carried out in a study of T cells in Graves' hyperthyroidism and ophthalmopathy. Patients having uncontrolled infection, another autoimmune disease, pregnancy or lactation were not included. TCR beta CDR3 regions were amplified from RNA. The study used the HTBI primer set for a first-round RT-PCR of the TCR CDR3. One entry per CDR3 protein results from TCRdb running MiXCR on the multiplex PCR reads. The repertoire holds 400,000 to 500,000 distinct CDR3 sequences, with roughly 15% as singletons. This clonotype appeared a few times. The CDR3 spans 15 residues. Germline CDR1 is MGHRA and CDR2 is YSYEKL. The V gene lost 1 base and the J gene lost 2 bases, with 10 bases spanning the gap.

The clonotype was recovered from a woman aged 18-35 years with Graves' hyperthyroidism. Material for sequencing was blood. The J gene is TRBJ2-3, the V gene TRBV4-1; D might be TRBD2 (5 bases). The CDR3, as DNA: TGCGCCAGCAGCCAAGGCGACGGACTCACAGATACGCAGTATTTT. This sequence encodes CASSQGDGLTDTQYF.